The 5 T cell receptor beta chains presented below share a single source sample, sequenced in a study of T-cell memory formation after mild COVID-19. Each CDR3 protein is one row after TCRdb ran MiXCR on the 5' RACE reads. The sample has approximately 250,000 distinct CDR3 sequences, 15% to 20% seen once; the top ten hold around 23%. The sample comprised PBMCs or a T cell subset sorted from them (not recorded which). The receptors were sampled from a young man who had mild COVID-19 (a few samples of this study predate the infection). Cell type and time point are not known.

A few counts support this clonotype. The chain is built from TRBV20-1 and TRBJ2-7, with D unresolved. V was shortened by 7 bases and J by 0 bases, with 10 bases between the two germline ends. CDR1 is DFQATT, CDR2 SNEGSKA, per germline (reference sequence). The CDR3 extends over 12 amino acids. The CDR3 loop reads CSVLQPSYEQYF. As DNA, the CDR3 is TGCAGTGTATTACAGCCCTCCTACGAGCAGTACTTC.

This clonotype was seen more than once but under ten times. The chain joins TRBV7-2 to TRBJ2-3; no clear D. V was pared by 4 bases and J by 2 bases, with 7 bases between. CDR3 length: 13 residues. Per germline, CDR1 SGHTA and CDR2 FQGNSA. In DNA form, the CDR3 reads TGTGCCAGCAGCTCAGACTTCACAGATACGCAGTATTTT. The encoded protein is CASSSDFTDTQYF.

The rearrangement uses TRBV7-9 and TRBJ1-5, with a tentative D call TRBD1 (6 bases). Germline values: CDR1 SEHNR, CDR2 FQNEAQ (reference sequence). Trimming took off 5 bases at V and 7 bases at J, with 15 bases between the two ends. The CDR3 has 14 amino acids. The CDR3 here is CASSHTAGEQPQHF. CDR3 nucleotides: TGTGCCAGCAGCCATACAGCAGGGGAACAGCCCCAGCATTTT.

This clonotype was found a few times. This sequence joins TRBV5-1 and TRBJ2-5; unclear D gene. CDR1 is SGHRS, CDR2 YFSETQ, per germline. The CDR3 length is 15 residues. The V end was cut by 0 bases, the J end by 5 bases, with 14 bases between. The CDR3 coding sequence is TGCGCCAGCAGCTTGGTCGAGTGGGAACAGGAGACCCAGTACTTC. It specifies CASSLVEWEQETQYF.

This clonotype was counted only a few times. V gene TRBV30 combines with J gene TRBJ2-1, with a weak D call TRBD1 (5 bases). The CDR3 is 15 amino acids. With 4 bases removed from V and 4 bases from J, the gap between germline ends came to 17 bases. CDR1 is GTSNPN and CDR2 is SVGIG in the germline V gene (reference sequence). In DNA, the CDR3 is TGTGCCTGGACCGGCCGGTCAGGGCTGTACAATGAGCAGTTCTTC. Encoded protein: CAWTGRSGLYNEQFF. Full variable domain (remainder filled in from reference TRBV30 and TRBJ2-1): SQTIHQWPATLVQPVGSPLSLECTVEGTSNPNLYWYRQAAGRGLQLLFYSVGIGQISSEVPQNLSASRPQDRQFILSSKKLLLSDSGFYLCAWTGRSGLYNEQFFGPGTRLTVL.